A selection of T cell receptor beta chains follows, all from one sample in a study of CD8+ T cells in alopecia areata. Assay used: immunoSEQ multiplex PCR; TCRdb lists only in-frame clones, some missing. The top ten clones hold 9% to 12% of a sample with roughly 2,600 clones, under 70% of them seen once. Source material: skin. The receptors shown here come from a human donor in good health. The CDR3 runs from the conserved cysteine through the conserved F or W. The order of the fields is V gene, J gene, D gene, clone size, CDR3 DNA, CDR3 protein. D genes are given only for firm matches. Clone sizes are given selectively: once, few, many, or a class where the clone is expanded.

TRBV19,TRBJ1-5,.,few,TGTGCCAGTGGAGTAAATCAGCCCCAGCATTTT,CASGVNQPQHF
TRBV30,TRBJ1-5,.,.,TGTGCCTGGAGTGTACGGGGGTCCCTCAATCAGCCCCAGCATTTT,CAWSVRGSLNQPQHF
TRBV7-6,TRBJ2-5,.,.,TGTGCCAGCAGCATGGGACGGCAAGAGACCCAGTACTTC,CASSMGRQETQYF
TRBV4-1,TRBJ2-3,.,.,TGCGCCAGCAGCCAAGATGAAGCCTGGGGCGATACGCAGTATTTT,CASSQDEAWGDTQYF
TRBV28,TRBJ2-1,TRBD2,.,TGTGCCAGCGCCCGGGGCGGGGGGGCCTTGGAGCAGTTCTTC,CASARGGGALEQFF
TRBV27,TRBJ1-5,TRBD1,few,TGTGCCAGGACAGAGTACGAACGAGGACAGGGGAATCAGCCCCAGCATTTT,CARTEYERGQGNQPQHF
TRBV5-1,TRBJ2-3,.,.,TGCGCCAGCAGTCGGAGGGCTAGTTTTTCTAGCACAGATACGCAGTATTTT,CASSRRASFSSTDTQYF
TRBV27,TRBJ1-1,.,once,TGTGCCAGCAGTTTGTATGGGGAGGGAGGTGTGAACACTGAAGCTTTCTTT,CASSLYGEGGVNTEAFF
TRBV28,TRBJ2-5,TRBD1,.,TGTGCCAGCAGCCGGGGACAGATGAGGGAGACCCAGTACTTC,CASSRGQMRETQYF
TRBV2,TRBJ2-3,TRBD2,.,TGTGCCAGCAGCAGGACTAGCGGGTTCACAGATACGCAGTATTTT,CASSRTSGFTDTQYF
TRBV2,TRBJ2-7,TRBD1,.,TGTGCCAGCAGAATTACGCCTCAGGGGGTTTACGAGCAGTACTTC,CASRITPQGVYEQYF
TRBV6-5,TRBJ2-2,.,few,TGTGCCAGCAGTTACGCGGCAGGGGCGAACACCGGGGAGCTGTTTTTT,CASSYAAGANTGELFF
TRBV6-6,TRBJ1-6,.,.,TGTGCCAGCAGTTACTCGAACGGCTATAATTCACCCCTCCACTTT,CASSYSNGYNSPLHF
TRBV5-6,TRBJ1-2,.,.,TGTGCCAGCAGCTTGCAGGGGTACGCACAATTCTATGGCTACACCTTC,CASSLQGYAQFYGYTF
TRBV23-1,TRBJ2-5,.,.,TGCGCCAGCAGTCCCCCCGGTCGGCCATTCCGGCAAGAGACCCAGTACTTC,CASSPPGRPFRQETQYF
TRBV29-1,TRBJ2-5,TRBD2,.,TGCAGCGTTGGACTAGCGGGGGGGCCGGAGACCCAGTACTTC,CSVGLAGGPETQYF
TRBV10-3,TRBJ2-1,TRBD2,.,TGTGCCATCAGGAAGGCGGGGGCCTACAATGAGCAGTTCTTC,CAIRKAGAYNEQFF
TRBV28,TRBJ2-3,.,few,TGTGCCAGCATCCACGGTGTTACAGATACGCAGTATTTT,CASIHGVTDTQYF
TRBV5-1,TRBJ2-5,TRBD1,.,TGCGCCAGCAGCACGGGACAGGGGCGAGAGACCCAGTACTTC,CASSTGQGRETQYF
TRBV4-1,TRBJ2-1,.,once,TGCGCCAGCAGCCAAGAGGGCAATGAGCAGTTCTTC,CASSQEGNEQFF
TRBV7-2,TRBJ2-6,.,.,TGTGCCAGCAGCTCCCCAGGGGCTGGGGCCAACGTCCTGACTTTC,CASSSPGAGANVLTF
TRBV7-2,TRBJ2-7,TRBD1,.,TGTGCCAGCAGCTTAAGCAGGGACAGCTACGAGCAGTACTTC,CASSLSRDSYEQYF
TRBV7-2,TRBJ2-5,.,few,TGTGCCAGCAGCTTAGGGGGGGCAGGGGGGGAGACCCAGTACTTC,CASSLGGAGGETQYF
TRBV6-9,TRBJ2-5,.,once,TGTGCCAGCAGTTACCCGGGTGGGGGGGCTGAGACCCAGTACTTC,CASSYPGGGAETQYF
TRBV10-3,TRBJ1-6,.,.,TGTGCCATCAGTGAGTCCGGCGGGAATTCACCCCTCCACTTT,CAISESGGNSPLHF
TRBV25-1,TRBJ1-6,.,.,TGTGCCACGACGGGGGCCCCGGGGATCAAATCACCCCTCCACTTT,CATTGAPGIKSPLHF
TRBV2,TRBJ2-3,.,.,TGTGCCAGCGAAGACTCTCGGGGCACAGATACGCAGTATTTT,CASEDSRGTDTQYF
TRBV7-2,TRBJ2-6,.,.,TGTGCCCGTCGTACGGGGCCTGGGGCCAACGTCCTGACTTTC,CARRTGPGANVLTF
TRBV11-2,TRBJ2-1,TRBD1,.,TGTGCCAGCAGCTACAGAGGCGACAGGGCAGGAAATGAGCAGTTCTTC,CASSYRGDRAGNEQFF
TRBV29-1,TRBJ2-3,.,.,TGCAGCGTTGAAGAATCGGGGAATACGCAGTATTTT,CSVEESGNTQYF
TRBV19,TRBJ2-1,TRBD2,.,TGTGCCAGTACCGTCGGGGGGGTCTACAATGAGCAGTTCTTC,CASTVGGVYNEQFF
TRBV19,TRBJ1-1,TRBD1,.,TGTGCCAGTAGTGAGACCATGGACAGGGAAGCTTTCTTT,CASSETMDREAFF
TRBV6-5,TRBJ1-2,TRBD1,.,TGTGCCAGCAGTGAAGTACCGACAGGGTATGGCTACACCTTC,CASSEVPTGYGYTF
TRBV5-1,TRBJ2-3,.,.,TGCGCCAGCAGCGGGGGCGATAGCACAGATACGCAGTATTTT,CASSGGDSTDTQYF
TRBV12-5,TRBJ1-1,.,.,TGTGCTAGTGGTTTGGAGGCGTCCACTGAAGCTTTCTTT,CASGLEASTEAFF
TRBV10-3,TRBJ2-2,.,.,TGTGCCATCAGTGATGGGGGAGACACCGGGGAGCTGTTTTTT,CAISDGGDTGELFF
TRBV2,TRBJ2-3,.,.,TGTGCCAGCAGTGTGAAGAGTTGGGCGGCTGACCGGACAGATACGCAGTATTTT,CASSVKSWAADRTDTQYF